The sequence of this T cell receptor beta chain was determined in a study of a mutant IDH1 vaccine in newly diagnosed glioma (dated by TCRdb to 2020 to 2023). Context from the whole study: In the chemotherapy-containing groups, vaccination started alongside temozolomide cycles, whereas in patients who had radiotherapy alone it started 4-6 weeks after radiotherapy. Of the approximately 35 treated patients, about 60% were male and approximately 38% were female, and the mean age was about 40 years. Prior to enrollment, patients had been given standard therapy consisting of radiotherapy alone, temozolomide alone, or radiochemotherapy with temozolomide, with the combination given to most patients. Visit V12 was the week-35 safety follow-up and visit V13 was the week-47 end of study. Peripheral blood was collected at six visits: V03 (baseline), V05, V07, V10, V12 and V13. For exploratory analyses, 25 treated patients had longitudinal TCRB deep sequencing done wherever samples were available.

From the cysteine through the phenylalanine, the CDR3 covers 16 amino acids. The only DNA kept is the CDR3, 48 bases in frame from the first base. Trimming costs V 1 base and J 1 base, and their ends lie 10 bases apart. CDR1 SGHDN and CDR2 FVKESK were looked up in the germline V gene. Library preparation was by the immunoSEQ multiplex PCR assay. The hsTCRB Kit was used according to the manufacturer's protocol to amplify rearranged TCR beta chain sequences. Sequencing of TCRB libraries was carried out on an Illumina MiSeq. The authors' analysis ran thus. Demultiplexing, trimming and gene mapping were performed with the kit vendor's proprietary platform. Entries here come from immuneACCESS through TCRdb and include only in-frame sequences with V and J called. Some clones fail to appear in such tables; in the studies checked, an unresolved V gene covers under half of the shortfall, and the cause of the remainder is unknown. Clone size and the V and J calls come from that table; the DNA yielded D and trimming. This sample holds approximately 45,000 clones; more than 75% were observed only once. The top ten clonotypes cover 4.5% to 6% of the sample.

The sample's time point label, decoded: week 35, safety follow-up. Every vaccine dose consisted of 300 ug of a 20-mer mutant IDH1 peptide in Montanide, administered subcutaneously together with topical imiquimod. Patients received eight vaccinations in weeks 1, 3, 5, 7, 11, 15, 19 and 23, corresponding to visits V03 through V10. Donors had newly diagnosed WHO grade 3 or 4 IDH1-mutant astrocytomas with loss of nuclear ATRX. The samples were drawn from NOA16, a multicentre, single-arm, open-label phase I trial in Germany that tested a mutant IDH1 peptide vaccine in humans for the first time. Genomic DNA for TCRB sequencing was extracted from EDTA blood using the DNeasy Blood and Tissue Kit. The paper's findings and limits, for the study overall: Availability determined which PBMC samples were chosen for TCRB deep sequencing. Pseudoprogression appeared unrelated to alterations in the top peripheral T cell clonotypes detected by TCRB sequencing. It was noted by the authors that analyses of patient blood samples could not be reproduced owing to sample limitations. Immune responses induced by the vaccine were seen in 90% to 95% of patients across multiple MHC alleles.

Regarding this clone: It has no known antigen specificity. The record has no base qualities; no much larger clone is one base away.

Sequences were derived from PBMCs, sampled from a glioma patient whose treatment included an IDH1 peptide vaccine. Here the chain combines TRBV14 and TRBJ2-2, with TRBD1 tentatively as D gene (5 bases match). This TCR came from a woman aged 40 to 55 with glioma. The sequenced DNA: TGTGCCAGCAGCCAAGGGGGCCTGATGAACACCGGGGAGCTGTTTTTT. This codes for CASSQGGLMNTGELFF.